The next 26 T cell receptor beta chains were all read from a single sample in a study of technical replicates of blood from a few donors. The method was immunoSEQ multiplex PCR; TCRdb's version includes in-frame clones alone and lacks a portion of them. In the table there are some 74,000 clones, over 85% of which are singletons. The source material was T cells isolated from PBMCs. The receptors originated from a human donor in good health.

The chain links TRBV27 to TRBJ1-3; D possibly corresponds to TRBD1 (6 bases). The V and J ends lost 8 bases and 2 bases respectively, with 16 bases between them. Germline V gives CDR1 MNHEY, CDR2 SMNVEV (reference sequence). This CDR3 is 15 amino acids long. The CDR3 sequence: CASGNLGGAGNTIYF. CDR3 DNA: TGTGCCAGCGGGAATTTAGGGGGTGCTGGAAACACCATATATTTT.

Here the CDR3 reads CASSLDPVEQYF. The CDR3 nucleotides are TGTGCCAGCAGCTTAGACCCAGTCGAGCAGTACTTC. This sequence joins TRBV11-3 and TRBJ2-7; no definite D call. The V and J ends lost 0 bases and 6 bases respectively, with 6 bases between them. Germline V CDR1 and CDR2: SGHNT, YENEEA. CDR3 length: 12 amino acids.

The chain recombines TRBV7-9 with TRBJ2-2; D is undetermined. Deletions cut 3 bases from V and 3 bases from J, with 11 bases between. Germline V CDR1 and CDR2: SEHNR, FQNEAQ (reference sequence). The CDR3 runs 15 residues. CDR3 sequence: CASSFISADTGELFF. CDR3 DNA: TGTGCCAGCAGCTTTATCAGCGCTGACACCGGGGAGCTGTTTTTT.

The CDR3 region has the DNA TGTGCCAGCAGTCCCCCGGACAGGGTTGGGCAGTACTTC. Amino acid sequence: CASSPPDRVGQYF. The J gene is TRBJ2-7, the V gene TRBV28, with TRBD1 identical over 8 bases. Germline V gene sequence: CDR1 MDHEN, CDR2 SYDVKM. CDR3 length: 13 amino acids. With V trimmed by 5 bases and J by 9 bases, 9 bases remained unmatched. Full variable domain (missing parts from reference TRBV28 and TRBJ2-7): DVKVTQSSRYLVKRTGEKVFLECVQDMDHENMFWYRQDPGLGLRLIYFSYDVKMKEKGDIPEGYSVSREKKERFSLILESASTNQTSMYLCASSPPDRVGQYFGPGTRLTVT.

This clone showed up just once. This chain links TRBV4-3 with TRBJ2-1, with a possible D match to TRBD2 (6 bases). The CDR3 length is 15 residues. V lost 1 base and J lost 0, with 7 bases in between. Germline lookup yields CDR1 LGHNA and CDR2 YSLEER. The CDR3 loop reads CASSQGDSSYNEQFF. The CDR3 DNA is TGCGCCAGCAGCCAAGGGGACTCCTCCTACAATGAGCAGTTCTTC.

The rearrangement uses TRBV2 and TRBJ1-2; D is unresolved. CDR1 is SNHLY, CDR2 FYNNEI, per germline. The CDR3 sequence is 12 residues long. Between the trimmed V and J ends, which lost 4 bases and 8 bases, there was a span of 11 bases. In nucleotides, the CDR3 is TGTGCCAGCAGTGTGGGCCCACGGGGCTACACCTTC. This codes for CASSVGPRGYTF.

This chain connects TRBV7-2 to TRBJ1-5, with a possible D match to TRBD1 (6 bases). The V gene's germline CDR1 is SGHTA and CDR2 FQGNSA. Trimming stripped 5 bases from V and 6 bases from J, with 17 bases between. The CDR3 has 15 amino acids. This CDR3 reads CASSLTGYLVQPQHF. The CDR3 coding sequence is TGTGCCAGCAGCCTAACAGGGTACTTGGTTCAGCCCCAGCATTTT.

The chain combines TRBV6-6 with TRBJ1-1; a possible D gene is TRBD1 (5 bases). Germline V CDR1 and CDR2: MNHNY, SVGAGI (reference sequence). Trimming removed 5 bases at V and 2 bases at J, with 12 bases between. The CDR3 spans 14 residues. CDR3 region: CASSPRGLNTEAFF. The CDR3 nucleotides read TGTGCCAGCAGTCCAAGGGGATTAAACACTGAAGCTTTCTTT.

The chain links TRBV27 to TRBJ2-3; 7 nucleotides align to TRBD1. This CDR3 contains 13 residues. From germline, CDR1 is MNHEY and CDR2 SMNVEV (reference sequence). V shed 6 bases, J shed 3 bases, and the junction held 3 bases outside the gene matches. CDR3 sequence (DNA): TGTGCCAGCAGACTACAGGGGACAGATACGCAGTATTTT. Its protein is CASRLQGTDTQYF.

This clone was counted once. The CDR3 reads CASSEDDRGRNEQFF. In DNA form, the CDR3 reads TGTGCCAGCAGTGAAGACGACAGGGGAAGGAATGAGCAGTTCTTC. The V and J genes are TRBV6-1 and TRBJ2-1, with TRBD1 identical over 8 bases. Germline CDR1 and CDR2: MNHNS and SASEGT. The V gene end was trimmed by 1 base and the J gene end by 7 bases; junction bases not matched to a gene: 6. This CDR3 region has 15 residues.

The CDR3 DNA sequence: TGTGCCAGCAGTCTCCAGGGATTACAGCCCCAGCATTTT. Translating gives CASSLQGLQPQHF. The rearrangement links TRBV6-6 to TRBJ1-5; D is possibly TRBD1 (5 bases). This CDR3 comprises 13 residues. Germline-derived CDR1 and CDR2 are MNHNY and SVGAGI (reference sequence). Between the trimmed V and J ends, which lost 5 bases and 7 bases, there was a span of 12 bases.

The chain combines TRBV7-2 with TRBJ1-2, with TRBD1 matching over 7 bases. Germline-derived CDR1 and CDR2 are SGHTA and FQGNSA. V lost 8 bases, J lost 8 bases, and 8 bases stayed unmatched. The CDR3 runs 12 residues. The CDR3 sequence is CASQRQGTGYTF. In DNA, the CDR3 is TGTGCCAGCCAAAGACAGGGTACGGGCTACACCTTC.

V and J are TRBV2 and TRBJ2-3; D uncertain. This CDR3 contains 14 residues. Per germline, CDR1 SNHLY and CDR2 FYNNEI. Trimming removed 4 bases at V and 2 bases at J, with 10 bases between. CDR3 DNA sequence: TGTGCCAGCAGTGTGTCTAGAAACACAGATACGCAGTATTTT. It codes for CASSVSRNTDTQYF.

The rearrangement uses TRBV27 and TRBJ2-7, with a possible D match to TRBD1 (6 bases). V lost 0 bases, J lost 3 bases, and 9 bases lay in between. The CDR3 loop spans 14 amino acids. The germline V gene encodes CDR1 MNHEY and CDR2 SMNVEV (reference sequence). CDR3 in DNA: TGTGCCAGCAGTTTATCCAGGGGAAACTACGAGCAGTACTTC. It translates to CASSLSRGNYEQYF.

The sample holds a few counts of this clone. The CDR3 sequence: CASSLQGTDTQYF. The CDR3 nucleotides read TGCGCCAGCAGCTTACAAGGCACAGATACGCAGTATTTT. This chain uses TRBV5-1 with TRBJ2-3; no firm D call. The germline gives CDR1 SGHRS, CDR2 YFSETQ. Trimming shortened V by 2 bases and J by 1 base, and 5 bases separated the two germline ends. The CDR3 covers 13 residues.

The CDR3 sequence is CAIRGTGQTGELFF. DNA of the CDR3: TGTGCCATCAGGGGGACAGGCCAAACCGGGGAGCTGTTTTTT. The chain couples TRBV10-3 to TRBJ2-2; TRBD1 aligns across 8 bases. J gave up 5 bases and V 6 bases, and 5 bases lay outside the gene matches. CDR1 ENHRY and CDR2 SYGVKD come from the germline V gene. The CDR3 consists of 14 residues.

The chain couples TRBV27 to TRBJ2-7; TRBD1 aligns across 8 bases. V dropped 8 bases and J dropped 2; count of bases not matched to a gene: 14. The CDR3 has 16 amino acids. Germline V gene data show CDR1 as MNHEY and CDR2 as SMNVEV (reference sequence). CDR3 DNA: TGTGCCAGCGGACCGAAGACAGGGGTGGTGGCCTACGAGCAGTACTTC. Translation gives CASGPKTGVVAYEQYF.

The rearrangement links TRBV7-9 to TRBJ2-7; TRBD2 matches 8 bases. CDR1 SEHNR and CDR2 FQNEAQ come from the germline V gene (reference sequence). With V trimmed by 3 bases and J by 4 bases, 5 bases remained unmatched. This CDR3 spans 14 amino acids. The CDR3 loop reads CASSLGSGNYEQYF. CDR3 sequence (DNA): TGTGCCAGCAGCTTGGGTAGCGGGAATTACGAGCAGTACTTC.

The CDR3 loop is CASSSGQGYYEQYF. The CDR3 DNA sequence: TGTGCCAGCAGTTCCGGACAGGGGTACTACGAGCAGTACTTC. The chain employs TRBV27 and TRBJ2-7; 9 nucleotides match TRBD1. CDR1 MNHEY and CDR2 SMNVEV come from the germline V gene (reference sequence). This CDR3 contains 14 residues. Unmatched junction bases numbered 4, after V lost 4 bases and J lost 3 bases.

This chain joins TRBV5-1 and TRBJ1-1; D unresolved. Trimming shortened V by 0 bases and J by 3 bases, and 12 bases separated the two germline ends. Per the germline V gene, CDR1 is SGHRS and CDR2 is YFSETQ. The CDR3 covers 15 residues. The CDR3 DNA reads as TGCGCCAGCAGCTTGGGGTTGTGGAGAGACACTGAAGCTTTCTTT. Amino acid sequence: CASSLGLWRDTEAFF.

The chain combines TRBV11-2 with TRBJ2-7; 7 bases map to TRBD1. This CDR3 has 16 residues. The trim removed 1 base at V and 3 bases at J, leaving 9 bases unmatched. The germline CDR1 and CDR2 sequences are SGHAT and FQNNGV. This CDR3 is CASSLALETGIYEQYF. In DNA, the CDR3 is TGTGCCAGCAGCTTAGCGCTTGAGACAGGGATCTACGAGCAGTACTTC.

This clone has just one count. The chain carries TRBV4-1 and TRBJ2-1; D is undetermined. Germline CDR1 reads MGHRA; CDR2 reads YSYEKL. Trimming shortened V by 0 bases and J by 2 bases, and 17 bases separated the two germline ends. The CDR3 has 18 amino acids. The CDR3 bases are TGCGCCAGCAGCCAAGAACATACCGGGTCCCGAACCTACAATGAGCAGTTCTTC. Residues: CASSQEHTGSRTYNEQFF.

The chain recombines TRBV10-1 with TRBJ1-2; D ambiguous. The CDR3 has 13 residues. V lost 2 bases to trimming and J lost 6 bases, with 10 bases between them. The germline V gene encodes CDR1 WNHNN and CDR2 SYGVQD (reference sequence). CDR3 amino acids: CASSEGGTDGYTF. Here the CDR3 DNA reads TGCGCCAGCAGTGAGGGCGGAACGGATGGCTACACCTTC.

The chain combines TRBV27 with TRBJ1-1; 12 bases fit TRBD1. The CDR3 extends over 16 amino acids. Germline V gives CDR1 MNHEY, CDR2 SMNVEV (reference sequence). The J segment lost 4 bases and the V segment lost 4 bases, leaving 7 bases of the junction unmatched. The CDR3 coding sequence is TGTGCCAGCAGTTCGGAGGGGACAGGGGGCCGCACTGAAGCTTTCTTT. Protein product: CASSSEGTGGRTEAFF.

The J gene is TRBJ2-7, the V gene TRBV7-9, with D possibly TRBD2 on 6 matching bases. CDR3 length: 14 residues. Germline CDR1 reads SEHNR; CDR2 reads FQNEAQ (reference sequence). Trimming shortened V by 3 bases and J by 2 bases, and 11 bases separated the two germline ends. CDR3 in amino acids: CASSFGGTTYEQYF. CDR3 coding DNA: TGTGCCAGCAGCTTCGGGGGTACAACCTACGAGCAGTACTTC.

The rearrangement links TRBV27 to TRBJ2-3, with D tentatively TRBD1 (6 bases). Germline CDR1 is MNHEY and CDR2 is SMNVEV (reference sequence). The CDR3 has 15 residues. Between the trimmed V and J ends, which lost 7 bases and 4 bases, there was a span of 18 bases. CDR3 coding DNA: TGTGCCAGCACCTTAGGGGGAGTAAAGGCAGATACGCAGTATTTT. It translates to CASTLGGVKADTQYF.